This TCR beta chain stems from a study of OX40 agonist ivuxolimab in advanced cancers. Study as a whole: As their treatment, patients were administered ivuxolimab, an agonistic anti-OX40 (CD134) antibody. Study outcomes and limitations: Among the lowest peripheral clonal expansion occurred in 0.1-3.0 mg/kg partial responders.

Some clones are missing from TCRdb's copy, which holds only in-frame ones; the method was immunoSEQ multiplex PCR. The sample includes about 70,000 clones, approximately 78% seen only once; the top ten take 4.5% to 6%. Autoimmune disease history or systemic immunosuppression barred patients. Worth noting for this clone: The antigen is not known.

The clonotype comes from an adult with an advanced solid tumor such as melanoma, head and neck, liver or kidney cancer. The sequences come from CD4+ or CD8+ T cells sorted from blood, collected in a trial of the OX40 agonist ivuxolimab.

CDR3 sequence: CASSPQGPGPDTQYF. The CDR3 nucleotides read TGCGCCAGCAGCCCTCAGGGCCCTGGTCCAGATACGCAGTATTTT. The rearrangement uses TRBV5-1 and TRBJ2-3; a weak D match, TRBD1 (5 bases). Germline lookup yields CDR1 SGHRS and CDR2 YFSETQ. The V end lost 4 bases, the J end lost 4 bases, and 16 bases lay between the germline ends. CDR3 length equals 15 residues.